The present T cell receptor delta chain was sequenced within a study of intestinal T cells in coeliac disease (dated by TCRdb to about 2020). About the study as a whole: Coeliac patients were found to be much younger than controls, with mean ages of approximately 17 versus 53 years recorded in the TRG cohort. Raised anti-tissue transglutaminase antibodies were present in all coeliac patients in the TRD cohort but in no controls. In the TCR-delta (TRD) cohort, there were duodenal biopsies from roughly ten coeliac disease patients and roughly ten non-coeliac controls. Duodenal biopsies from over 30 coeliac disease patients and approximately 20 non-coeliac controls were included in a second, larger TCR-gamma (TRG) cohort.

For each case, genomic DNA was extracted from ten 5-um FFPE scrolls with the QIAamp DNA FFPE tissue kit. Classification of coeliac disease based on the TCR repertoire was tested using fully anonymised formalin-fixed paraffin-embedded duodenal biopsies that were surplus to diagnostic needs. Germline trimming: 0 bases from V, 4 bases from J; junction bases outside gene matches: 29. Looking up the germline V gene yields CDR1 TSWWSYY and CDR2 QGS. From the cysteine up to the phenylalanine, the CDR3 has a length of 24 residues. Just CDR3 DNA is preserved here, 72 bases in frame from base 1. The investigation overall reported the following: Clustering based on TRG put 51 of 54 biopsies (94.4%) in the right class, and the reported leave-one-out accuracy was about 90%. In training, clustering based on TRD kmers put all 22 biopsies in the right class, and the reported leave-one-out accuracy was 85% to 95%. Repeated CDR3 amino acid sequences could not be distinguished from PCR duplicates in the analysis. Age was significantly different between the coeliac and control groups, but splitting the analysis by age did not give a significant classification. FFPE-derived DNA was found to be relatively degraded, and loss of a proportion of TCR sequences in each sample was likely caused by this degradation.

A word on this clone: Its antigen remains unidentified. The sample holds no much larger clone one base away, and base qualities are not on file.

The library was made by multiplex PCR. Using the Biomed-2 kit, bulk amplification of TRD repertoires was done from roughly 150 ng of biopsy DNA. Before sequencing, the purified TRD amplicons were combined in equal amounts to make a roughly 3.8 nM library. Sequencing of the TRD libraries was done on an Illumina MiSeq with v3 chemistry and 2 x 300 cycles. The paper's processing steps were these. Using FastX, any read was removed if more than 10% of its nucleotides had quality scores below the third quartile calculated per patient. IMGT/HighV-QUEST was used to align the reads, assigning V, D and J genes, identifying CDR3 regions and assessing functionality. Sequences were converted to amino acids, and every sequence predicted to be non-functional was removed. The CDR3s were broken into kmers both with and without positional annotation, PCA was run on the kmer frequencies, and the samples were clustered using every one of the 1023 combinations of PCs 1-10. Classification was validated by leave-one-out cross-validation, re-optimising parameters on the remaining samples each time. Using the vegan R package, Shannon diversity was calculated from repeated random subsamples whose size matched the lowest read count. Identical DNA sequences were merged into single rows after TCRdb reprocessed the public reads with CATT. The V and J calls follow TCRdb's processing rather than the paper's. This sample lists about 1,500 delta-chain clones; 55% to 70% were detected once. 15% to 20% of the sample is held by the ten biggest clonotypes.

In this chain, TRDV1 is recombined with TRDJ1; the junction holds 10 bases that match TRDD3. Sequenced material: a duodenal biopsy. The clonotype was recovered from a human donor with celiac disease. The CDR3 loop reads CALGELTLGRRGLRGIRHVDKLIF. The DNA reads TGTGCTCTTGGGGAACTCACCCTAGGTAGGCGGGGACTTAGGGGGATACGGCACGTCGATAAACTCATCTTT.